The TCR beta chain under discussion was sequenced for a study of OX40 agonist ivuxolimab in advanced cancers. On the study more broadly: Among those enrolled, mean age was approximately 60 years (range roughly 23 to 79) and approximately 80% were male.

This CDR3 is built from 15 residues. Germline CDR1 reads MNHNS; CDR2 reads SASEGT. The junction had 8 bases not matched to a gene; V was cut back by 7 bases and J by 4 bases. Assay: immunoSEQ multiplex PCR; the TCRdb copy retains only in-frame clones and omits some. The table records about 48,000 clones, around 85% of them present only once. The clonotype originates from an adult with an advanced solid tumor such as melanoma, head and neck, liver or kidney cancer. This sequence joins TRBV6-1 and TRBJ2-2; 8 nucleotides line up with TRBD1. Sample: CD4+ or CD8+ T cells sorted from blood, taken in a trial of the OX40 agonist ivuxolimab. CDR3 protein: CASILGQEFTGELFF. The CDR3 nucleotides read TGTGCCAGCATCTTGGGACAGGAGTTCACCGGGGAGCTGTTTTTT.